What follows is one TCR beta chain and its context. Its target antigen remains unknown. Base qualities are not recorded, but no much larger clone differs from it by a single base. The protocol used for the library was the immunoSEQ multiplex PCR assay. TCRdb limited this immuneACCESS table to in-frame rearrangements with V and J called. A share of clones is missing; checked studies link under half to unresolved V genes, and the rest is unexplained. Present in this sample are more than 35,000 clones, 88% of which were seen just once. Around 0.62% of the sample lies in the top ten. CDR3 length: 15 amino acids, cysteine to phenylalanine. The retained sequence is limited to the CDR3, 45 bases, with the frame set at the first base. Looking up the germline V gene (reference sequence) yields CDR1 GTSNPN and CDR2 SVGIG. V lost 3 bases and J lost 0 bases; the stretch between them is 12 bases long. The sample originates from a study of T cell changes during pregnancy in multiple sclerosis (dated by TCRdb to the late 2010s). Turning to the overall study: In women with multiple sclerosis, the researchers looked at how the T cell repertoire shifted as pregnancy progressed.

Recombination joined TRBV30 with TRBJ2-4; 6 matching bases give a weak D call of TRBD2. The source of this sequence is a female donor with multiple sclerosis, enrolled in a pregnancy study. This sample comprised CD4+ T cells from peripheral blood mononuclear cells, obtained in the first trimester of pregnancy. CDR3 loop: CAWRGREQAKNIQYF. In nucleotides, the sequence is TGTGCCTGGAGAGGGCGGGAACAAGCCAAAAACATTCAGTACTTC.